Each of the 31 T cell receptor beta chains below was sequenced from the same sample in a study of blood T cell repertoires in COVID-19. The protocol was immunoSEQ multiplex PCR, while the TCRdb copy is restricted to in-frame clones and leaves out a portion. The table records around 60,000 clones, roughly four fifths of them present only once. Sequencing was carried out using peripheral blood. The origin of the receptors is a man aged 50 to 60 with COVID-19, enrolled during active disease.

This sequence joins TRBV7-9 and TRBJ2-7; 7 bases are shared with TRBD1. CDR1 is SEHNR and CDR2 is FQNEAQ in the germline V gene (reference sequence). V gave up 4 bases and J gave up 6 bases; unmatched junction bases: 3. This CDR3 comprises 12 residues. CDR3 sequence: CASSSGGGEQYF. The CDR3 region has the DNA TGTGCCAGCAGCTCAGGGGGTGGCGAGCAGTACTTC.

This clone showed up just once. The rearrangement links TRBV19 to TRBJ1-1; TRBD1 matches 9 bases. The V gene's germline CDR1 is LNHDA and CDR2 SQIVND (reference sequence). V lost 4 bases, J lost 8 bases, and 17 bases stayed unmatched. CDR3 length equals 17 residues. As DNA, the CDR3 is TGTGCCAGTAGTAGGGCGACAGGGGGAGATCCCCCTGGAGAAGCTTTCTTT. Translation gives CASSRATGGDPPGEAFF.

The V and J genes are TRBV5-5 and TRBJ2-3, with D maybe TRBD2 (5 bases). V was clipped by 4 bases and J by 0 bases, with 18 bases between them. Germline CDR1 and CDR2: SGHKS and YYEKEE (reference sequence). The CDR3 runs 17 residues. The CDR3 sequence is CASSAGGRPQSTDTQYF. The DNA for the CDR3 is TGTGCCAGCAGCGCGGGCGGGCGGCCCCAGAGCACAGATACGCAGTATTTT.

The chain is built from TRBV6-1 and TRBJ2-7; D is uncertain. The germline gives CDR1 MNHNS, CDR2 SASEGT. The CDR3 totals 13 residues. Deletions cut 2 bases from V and 1 base from J, with 6 bases between. The CDR3 protein is CASSESMSYEQYF. The DNA for the CDR3 is TGTGCCAGCAGTGAATCTATGTCCTACGAGCAGTACTTC.

This chain joins TRBV2 and TRBJ2-1, with 11 positions matching TRBD2. V was pared by 7 bases and J by 6 bases, with 8 bases of the junction left unmatched. Germline-derived CDR1 and CDR2 are SNHLY and FYNNEI. CDR3 length equals 15 residues. The CDR3 region is CASMEGTSGSNEQFF. The DNA for the CDR3 is TGTGCCAGCATGGAGGGGACTAGCGGCTCCAATGAGCAGTTCTTC.

The rearrangement links TRBV30 to TRBJ1-2, with D perhaps TRBD1 (5 bases). The V and J ends lost 2 bases and 4 bases respectively, with 11 bases between them. There are 13 residues in the CDR3. From germline, CDR1 is GTSNPN and CDR2 SVGIG (reference sequence). The CDR3 loop reads CAWSKDKAYGYTF. CDR3 DNA: TGTGCCTGGAGTAAGGACAAAGCCTATGGCTACACCTTC.

J is TRBJ1-5 and V is TRBV6-5, with D possibly TRBD1 on 5 matching bases. Between the trimmed V and J ends, which lost 8 bases and 4 bases, there was a span of 9 bases. Germline V gives CDR1 MNHEY, CDR2 SVGAGI. CDR3 length: 12 amino acids. CDR3 sequence (DNA): TGTGCCAGCCGAACAGGAAATCAGCCCCAGCATTTT. Protein: CASRTGNQPQHF.

The V and J genes are TRBV18 and TRBJ1-3, with D uncertain. Germline-derived CDR1 and CDR2 are KGHSH and LQKENI. The CDR3 is 15 residues long. Between the trimmed V and J ends, which lost 3 bases and 1 base, there was a span of 10 bases. CDR3 nucleotide sequence: TGTGCCAGCTCACCCAAGCCCTCATCTGGAAACACCATATATTTT. Translated: CASSPKPSSGNTIYF.

The J gene is TRBJ1-5, the V gene TRBV3-1 (or the pseudogene TRBV3-2); D is ambiguous. Trimming took 0 bases from V and 4 from J, leaving 10 bases between them. This CDR3 is built from 15 residues. CDR1 and CDR2 from the germline V gene are LGHDT and YNNKEL (reference sequence). The CDR3, as DNA: TGTGCCAGCAGCCAAGATAGATTAGCAAATCAGCCCCAGCATTTT. It translates to CASSQDRLANQPQHF.

The chain recombines TRBV5-6 with TRBJ1-1; possible D gene TRBD1, 5 bases. The CDR3 is made up of 13 amino acids. Germline values: CDR1 SGHDT, CDR2 YYEEEE. Trimming pared 1 base from V and 8 bases from J, leaving 12 bases between. The CDR3 DNA follows: TGTGCCAGCAGCTTGCTCCAGGGATTGGAAGCTTTCTTT. Protein sequence: CASSLLQGLEAFF.

This clone was observed a few times. The chain joins TRBV30 to TRBJ2-3, with TRBD2 identical over 13 bases. The ends lost 8 bases at V and 7 bases at J; junction bases unmatched: 21. The CDR3 length is 18 residues. Germline V gene lookup returns CDR1 GTSNPN and CDR2 SVGIG (reference sequence). The CDR3 DNA reads TGTGCCCTGCTGCAGAGACTAGCGGGAGGCTCACAAAGAAATACGCAGTATTTT. It encodes CALLQRLAGGSQRNTQYF.

The chain is built from TRBV6-5 and TRBJ1-2; TRBD1 matches 9 bases. This CDR3 comprises 13 residues. Germline trimming cut 6 bases from V and 4 bases from J; bases unmatched to any gene: 3. Looked up from germline, CDR1 is MNHEY and CDR2 is SVGAGI. CDR3 in amino acids: CASRGQGSYGYTF. Here the CDR3 DNA reads TGTGCCAGCAGGGGACAGGGCTCCTATGGCTACACCTTC.

The chain couples TRBV30 to TRBJ2-7; 8 nucleotides line up with TRBD1. CDR1 is GTSNPN, CDR2 SVGIG, per germline (reference sequence). V was clipped by 2 bases and J by 0 bases; unmatched bases: 6. The CDR3 runs to 15 residues. The CDR3 is CAWSLPGQGSYEQYF. CDR3 sequence (DNA): TGTGCCTGGAGTCTGCCCGGACAGGGCTCCTACGAGCAGTACTTC.

The chain is built from TRBV11-2 and TRBJ2-5, with D possibly being TRBD2 (6 bases). Trimming took off 5 bases at V and 5 bases at J, with 12 bases between the two ends. The CDR3 covers 13 residues. Germline V gene lookup returns CDR1 SGHAT and CDR2 FQNNGV. DNA for the CDR3: TGTGCCAGCAGCCCTAGCGCAGGGGAGACCCAGTACTTC. Translating it yields CASSPSAGETQYF. The whole variable domain, remainder taken from reference TRBV11-2 and TRBJ2-5, is EAGVAQSPRYKIIEKRQSVAFWCNPISGHATLYWYQQILGQGPKLLIQFQNNGVVDDSQLPKDRFSAERLKGVDSTLKIQPAKLEDSAVYLCASSPSAGETQYFGPGTRLLVL.

The chain employs TRBV20-1 and TRBJ2-7; D is unclear. This CDR3 region has 11 residues. Trimming cost V 5 bases and J 5 bases, with 10 bases left between them. The germline gives CDR1 DFQATT, CDR2 SNEGSKA (reference sequence). The CDR3 nucleotides are TGCAGTGCTCAGAGGCCCAACGAGCAGTACTTC. It translates to CSAQRPNEQYF.

CDR3 loop: CAWGPSEETQYF. CDR3 nucleotide sequence: TGTGCCTGGGGACCCTCAGAAGAGACCCAGTACTTC. The V call is TRBV30, the J call TRBJ2-5; no clear D. Germline values: CDR1 GTSNPN, CDR2 SVGIG (reference sequence). V lost 5 bases and J lost 3, with 10 bases in between. This CDR3 spans 12 amino acids. The full variable domain, completed using reference TRBV30 and TRBJ2-5, is SQTIHQWPATLVQPVGSPLSLECTVEGTSNPNLYWYRQAAGRGLQLLFYSVGIGQISSEVPQNLSASRPQDRQFILSSKKLLLSDSGFYLCAWGPSEETQYFGPGTRLLVL.

This rearrangement joins TRBV2 to TRBJ2-7, with 12 bases aligning to TRBD2. Trimming at V came to 7 bases and at J to 4 bases, leaving 5 bases not matched to a gene. The CDR3 contains 14 residues. CDR1 is SNHLY, CDR2 FYNNEI, per germline. CDR3 bases: TGTGCCAGCACCCAACTAGCGGGAGGTTACGAGCAGTACTTC. Residues: CASTQLAGGYEQYF. Drawing the rest from reference TRBV2 and TRBJ2-7, the complete variable domain is EPEVTQTPSHQVTQMGQEVILRCVPISNHLYFYWYRQILGQKVEFLVSFYNNEISEKSEIFDDQFSVERPDGSNFTLKIRSTKLEDSAMYFCASTQLAGGYEQYFGPGTRLTVT.

The chain is built from TRBV2 and TRBJ2-5; 7 bases are a match to TRBD2. The germline gives CDR1 SNHLY, CDR2 FYNNEI. The CDR3 runs 18 residues. V was pared by 4 bases and J by 0 bases, with 14 bases of the junction left unmatched. CDR3 amino acids: CASSVGGGFSGYQETQYF. CDR3 coding DNA: TGTGCCAGCAGTGTTGGGGGGGGTTTTAGCGGGTACCAAGAGACCCAGTACTTC.

In nucleotides, the CDR3 is TGTGCCAGCAGCGAGGGACAGGGGGCCGGCGGGGAGCTGTTTTTT. Amino acid sequence: CASSEGQGAGGELFF. The chain joins TRBV7-3 to TRBJ2-2; TRBD1 matches at 12 bases. CDR1 and CDR2 (germline): SGHTA, FQGTGA. V lost 5 bases and J lost 7; bases outside the gene matches: 5. The CDR3 loop spans 15 amino acids.

The V call is TRBV5-6, the J call TRBJ1-1, with D possibly being TRBD1 (6 bases). Trimming removed 2 bases from V and 6 bases from J, with 8 bases in between. Per the germline V gene, CDR1 is SGHDT and CDR2 is YYEEEE. This CDR3 comprises 12 residues. Written as DNA, the CDR3 is TGTGCCAGCAGCTTCAGGGGTCCTGAAGCTTTCTTT. Its protein is CASSFRGPEAFF.

This clone was seen just once. This chain links TRBV28 with TRBJ1-1, with 8 bases lining up with TRBD1. This CDR3 contains 14 residues. CDR1 is MDHEN and CDR2 is SYDVKM in the germline V gene. J was trimmed by 4 bases and V by 5 bases; bases with no gene match: 6. Here the CDR3 DNA reads TGTGCCAGCAGTACTTACAGGGGGGGCACTGAAGCTTTCTTT. This translates into CASSTYRGGTEAFF.

The V gene is TRBV28, the J gene TRBJ1-3; D possibly corresponds to TRBD1 (6 bases). The V gene's germline CDR1 is MDHEN and CDR2 SYDVKM. V shed 6 bases and J shed 4 bases, with 13 bases lying between them. CDR3 length: 14 residues. The CDR3 spells CASRTTGSGNTIYF. The CDR3 coding sequence is TGTGCCAGCAGGACTACAGGGAGCGGAAACACCATATATTTT.

In regard to this clone: Other DNA sequences in this specimen translate into the identical CDR3. The chain employs TRBV5-1 and TRBJ2-3; the match to TRBD1 covers 9 bases. From germline, CDR1 is SGHRS and CDR2 YFSETQ. The CDR3 has 14 residues. Losses at the gene ends were 4 bases for V and 3 bases for J; bases not matched to a gene: 3. The CDR3 spells CASSPGQGTDTQYF. DNA for the CDR3: TGCGCCAGCAGCCCTGGACAGGGGACAGATACGCAGTATTTT.

The chain uses TRBV11-2 and TRBJ2-1; the D is unclear. Per the germline V gene, CDR1 is SGHAT and CDR2 is FQNNGV. This CDR3 contains 14 residues. The V and J ends lost 0 bases and 7 bases respectively, with 10 bases between them. The CDR3 DNA reads TGTGCCAGCAGCTTAGAAGTTAGTTGGAATGAGCAGTTCTTC. It encodes CASSLEVSWNEQFF.

The chain carries TRBV28 and TRBJ2-5, with D maybe TRBD2 (5 bases). The CDR3 contains 15 residues. Trimming cost V 6 bases and J 0 bases, with 14 bases left between them. Germline CDR1 MDHEN, CDR2 SYDVKM. The CDR3 region is CASSPDGINQETQYF. For the CDR3, the DNA is TGTGCCAGCAGCCCCGACGGGATCAACCAAGAGACCCAGTACTTC.

The chain joins TRBV5-1 to TRBJ2-5; 11 positions agree with TRBD1. Germline CDR1 and CDR2: SGHRS and YFSETQ. This CDR3 contains 15 residues. With 4 bases clipped from V and 5 bases from J, the junction kept 7 bases outside the gene matches. CDR3 DNA sequence: TGCGCCAGCAGCGAACGGACAGGGGGCTCGGAGACCCAGTACTTC. Its protein product is CASSERTGGSETQYF.

The chain recombines TRBV27 with TRBJ2-1, with 10 bases fitting TRBD2. The CDR3 is 15 residues long. The germline V gene has CDR1 MNHEY and CDR2 SMNVEV (reference sequence). V shed 2 bases and J 12 bases; nucleotides not matched to a gene: 10. CDR3 coding DNA: TGTGCCAGCAGTTTAAAACTAGCGGGGATACAAGGGCAGTTCTTC. This translates into CASSLKLAGIQGQFF.

The chain recombines TRBV10-3 with TRBJ2-3; tentative D call: TRBD1 (6 bases). The length of the CDR3 is 18 residues. V lost 7 bases and J 2 bases, leaving 25 bases between the germline ends. The germline CDR1 and CDR2 sequences are ENHRY and SYGVKD. Here the CDR3 reads CAIKTVLGARTNTDTQYF. CDR3 coding DNA: TGTGCCATCAAAACGGTATTGGGGGCTCGGACGAACACAGATACGCAGTATTTT.

The chain combines TRBV27 with TRBJ2-7; 8 bases are a match to TRBD2. The germline CDR1 and CDR2 sequences are MNHEY and SMNVEV (reference sequence). Trimming at V came to 2 bases and at J to 5 bases, leaving 8 bases not matched to a gene. This CDR3 is built from 15 residues. Here the CDR3 reads CASSLQAGAVHEQYF. CDR3 bases: TGTGCCAGCAGTTTACAAGCGGGAGCGGTCCACGAGCAGTACTTC.

The chain links TRBV5-1 to TRBJ2-2, with 7 nucleotides matching TRBD1. The V and J ends lost 0 bases and 6 bases, in that order; junction bases with no gene match: 8. CDR3 length: 16 residues. CDR1 and CDR2 from the germline V gene are SGHRS and YFSETQ. CDR3 loop: CASSLASQGDAGELFF. The CDR3 DNA is TGCGCCAGCAGCTTGGCCTCTCAGGGGGACGCCGGGGAGCTGTTTTTT. The full variable domain, in which reference TRBV5-1 and TRBJ2-2 provide the parts outside the CDR3, is KAGVTQTPRYLIKTRGQQVTLSCSPISGHRSVSWYQQTPGQGLQFLFEYFSETQRNKGNFPGRFSGRQFSNSRSEMNVSTLELGDSALYLCASSLASQGDAGELFFGEGSRLTVL.

This chain uses TRBV19 with TRBJ1-5; D may be TRBD1 (5 bases). The length of the CDR3 is 12 residues. Germline CDR1 reads LNHDA; CDR2 reads SQIVND (reference sequence). V lost 6 bases to trimming and J lost 3 bases, with 6 bases between them. CDR3 DNA: TGTGCCAGTAGACAGGTCAATCAGCCCCAGCATTTT. It yields the protein CASRQVNQPQHF. The full variable domain, in which reference TRBV19 and TRBJ1-5 provide the parts outside the CDR3, is DGGITQSPKYLFRKEGQNVTLSCEQNLNHDAMYWYRQDPGQGLRLIYYSQIVNDFQKGDIAEGYSVSREKKESFPLTVTSAQKNPTAFYLCASRQVNQPQHFGDGTRLSIL.